This T cell receptor (beta chain) was observed in a study of cytomegalovirus exposure and HLA in healthy donors. PCR involved 60 Vbeta and 13 Jbeta primers. As handled by the study authors: The count from a later analysis was tens of millions of unique TCR beta chains, some 12 million of them shared. Sequenced by immunoSEQ multiplex PCR; TCRdb stores in-frame clones only, minus some. V and J calls and clone size are those listed in that table; D and trimming were worked out from the DNA. Of 150,000 to 200,000 clones in the sample, around 81% were seen once. This clone was seen more than once but under ten times. Its specificity is not known. General study findings and limits: Investigators reported 150 to 200 TCR beta chains as tied to cytomegalovirus. TCR beta V- and J-gene trimming, according to a later analysis, was linked to a missense DCLRE1C variant.

Germline CDR1 reads SGHNT; CDR2 reads YENEEA. Trimming cost V 1 base and J 3 bases; bases outside gene matches: 7. CDR3 length: 17 residues. It was healthy bone marrow donors who served as donors. The clonotype was recovered from a woman in her thirties or forties in good health and CMV-seronegative. Source material: PBMCs. The chain uses TRBV11-3 and TRBJ2-1, with 9 bases that match TRBD2. The CDR3 loop is CASSLVAGGPDYNEQFF. The DNA for the CDR3 is TGTGCCAGCAGCTTAGTTGCGGGAGGGCCCGACTACAATGAGCAGTTCTTC.